The rows below give T cell receptor beta chains drawn from one sample of a study of T-cell memory formation after mild COVID-19. TCRdb recomputed calls from the 5' RACE reads with MiXCR, one row per CDR3 protein. The sample records under 200,000 distinct CDR3 sequences, about a third being singletons. Sample: PBMCs or a T cell subset sorted from them (not recorded which). The receptors were sampled from an adult woman who had mild COVID-19 (a few samples of this study predate the infection). Cell type and time point are not known. Both conserved end residues are part of each CDR3. The order of the fields is CDR3 DNA, CDR3 protein, D gene, J gene, V gene, clone size. D genes are given only for firm matches. Clone size appears in some rows only: once, few, many, or a class for an expanded clone.

CDR3nt: TGTGCCAGCAGTGCCCCTGCTAGCGGGAGTTTCACCGGGGAGCTGTTTTTT; CDR3aa: CASSAPASGSFTGELFF; d_gene: TRBD2; j_gene: TRBJ2-2; v_gene: TRBV2; abundance: .
CDR3nt: TGCGCCAGCAGTCAATCGAAGGCAGGGGGGTTGGCCCAGTACTTC; CDR3aa: CASSQSKAGGLAQYF; d_gene: .; j_gene: TRBJ2-5; v_gene: TRBV23-1; abundance: few
CDR3nt: TGCGCCAGCAGCCAAGATCTCCTGTTGGACTCCAGAAAACACACCGGGGAGCTGTTTTTT; CDR3aa: CASSQDLLLDSRKHTGELFF; d_gene: .; j_gene: TRBJ2-2; v_gene: TRBV4-3; abundance: .
CDR3nt: TGCAGGGATCAGGGAAACTATGGCTACACCTTC; CDR3aa: CRDQGNYGYTF; d_gene: .; j_gene: TRBJ1-2; v_gene: TRBV20-1; abundance: .
CDR3nt: TGTGCCAGCAGCTCCCTGACAGGCGACTCTGGAAACACCATATATTTT; CDR3aa: CASSSLTGDSGNTIYF; d_gene: .; j_gene: TRBJ1-3; v_gene: TRBV11-2; abundance: .
CDR3nt: TGTGCCAGCAGCGACCGCCCGGGACTAGCGGGAGGCCTAACCGGGGAGCTGTTTTTT; CDR3aa: CASSDRPGLAGGLTGELFF; d_gene: TRBD2; j_gene: TRBJ2-2; v_gene: TRBV7-6; abundance: few
CDR3nt: TGTGCCATCAGTGAGTCGGGCGGGATCAGCTCCTACGAGCAGTACTTC; CDR3aa: CAISESGGISSYEQYF; d_gene: .; j_gene: TRBJ2-7; v_gene: TRBV10-3; abundance: few
CDR3nt: TGTGCCAGCAGCTACAGGACCTCCCAGGGGGAGACCCAGTACTTC; CDR3aa: CASSYRTSQGETQYF; d_gene: .; j_gene: TRBJ2-5; v_gene: TRBV3-1; abundance: .
CDR3nt: TGTGCCATCCGACAGGGTAGCAATCAGCCCCAGCATTTT; CDR3aa: CAIRQGSNQPQHF; d_gene: TRBD1; j_gene: TRBJ1-5; v_gene: TRBV6-2/TRBV6-3; abundance: .
CDR3nt: TGCGCCAGCAGTTTGTTAGAGACAGCGGTGTACAATGAGCAGTTCTTC; CDR3aa: CASSLLETAVYNEQFF; d_gene: .; j_gene: TRBJ2-1; v_gene: TRBV5-1; abundance: few
CDR3nt: TGTGCCAGCAGCTTCCACAATTCGGGGGGGCCGAGACGCGATACGCAGTATTTT; CDR3aa: CASSFHNSGGPRRDTQYF; d_gene: TRBD2; j_gene: TRBJ2-3; v_gene: TRBV12-3/TRBV12-4; abundance: few
CDR3nt: TGTGCCAGCAGTCTCAGAGAGAATTCACCCCTCCACTTT; CDR3aa: CASSLRENSPLHF; d_gene: .; j_gene: TRBJ1-6; v_gene: TRBV12-3/TRBV12-4; abundance: .
CDR3nt: TGTGCCAGCAGCGTAGGGGGCGAACCCTACAATGAGCAGTTCTTC; CDR3aa: CASSVGGEPYNEQFF; d_gene: .; j_gene: TRBJ2-1; v_gene: TRBV9; abundance: few
CDR3nt: TGTGCCAGCAGCCATAAGGCACAGCAAGAGACCCAGTACTTC; CDR3aa: CASSHKAQQETQYF; d_gene: .; j_gene: TRBJ2-5; v_gene: TRBV7-6; abundance: .
CDR3nt: TGCGCCAGCAGCTCCGGGGGGAGCCAAGAGACCCAGTACTTC; CDR3aa: CASSSGGSQETQYF; d_gene: TRBD2; j_gene: TRBJ2-5; v_gene: TRBV5-1; abundance: .
CDR3nt: TGTGCCACTCAGGGACTCGGGGTCCCCTACAATGAGCAGTTCTTC; CDR3aa: CATQGLGVPYNEQFF; d_gene: .; j_gene: TRBJ2-1; v_gene: TRBV15; abundance: few
CDR3nt: TGTGCCAGCAGCCTTAACGGACAGGGTAGCCATGGCTACACCTTC; CDR3aa: CASSLNGQGSHGYTF; d_gene: TRBD1; j_gene: TRBJ1-2; v_gene: TRBV27; abundance: few
CDR3nt: TGTGCCACCAGTAGACACCCCAATGAGCCCCAGCATTTT; CDR3aa: CATSRHPNEPQHF; d_gene: .; j_gene: TRBJ1-5; v_gene: TRBV24-1; abundance: .
CDR3nt: TGTGCCAGCAGCGCCACAGGGTTCAGTGGTAATTCACCCCTCCACTTT; CDR3aa: CASSATGFSGNSPLHF; d_gene: .; j_gene: TRBJ1-6; v_gene: TRBV7-8; abundance: .
CDR3nt: TGTGCCAGCAGCCAAGCCACGGGAGGGCCGGGCATTCAGTACTTC; CDR3aa: CASSQATGGPGIQYF; d_gene: TRBD2; j_gene: TRBJ2-4; v_gene: TRBV4-2; abundance: .